The clone carrying this T cell receptor (beta chain) was observed a few times. Time point defined: pre-sensitization, week 0. Treatment given: therapeutic diphenylcyclopropenone sensitization with weekly scalp DPC. TCRdb redid the calling of the RACE reads with MiXCR, one entry per CDR3 protein. This sample has some 300,000 distinct CDR3 sequences, with about 5.4% found just once. In germline, CDR1 is SQVTM, CDR2 ANQGSEA. Trimming removed 7 bases at V and 0 bases at J, with 10 bases between. This CDR3 region has 13 residues. The sample is drawn from a study of human T cells and chemical hapten exposure.

V and J are TRBV29-1 and TRBJ1-3; D is ambiguous. The clonotype comes from a woman younger than 30 with alopecia areata. Some clones in this sample may be carry-over from other donors' samples. Sequenced here: whole blood, sampled in connection with sensitization to the hapten diphenylcyclopropenone (DPC). The CDR3 loop is CSAGPHSGNTIYF. For the CDR3, the DNA is TGCAGCGCAGGACCTCACTCTGGAAACACCATATATTTT.